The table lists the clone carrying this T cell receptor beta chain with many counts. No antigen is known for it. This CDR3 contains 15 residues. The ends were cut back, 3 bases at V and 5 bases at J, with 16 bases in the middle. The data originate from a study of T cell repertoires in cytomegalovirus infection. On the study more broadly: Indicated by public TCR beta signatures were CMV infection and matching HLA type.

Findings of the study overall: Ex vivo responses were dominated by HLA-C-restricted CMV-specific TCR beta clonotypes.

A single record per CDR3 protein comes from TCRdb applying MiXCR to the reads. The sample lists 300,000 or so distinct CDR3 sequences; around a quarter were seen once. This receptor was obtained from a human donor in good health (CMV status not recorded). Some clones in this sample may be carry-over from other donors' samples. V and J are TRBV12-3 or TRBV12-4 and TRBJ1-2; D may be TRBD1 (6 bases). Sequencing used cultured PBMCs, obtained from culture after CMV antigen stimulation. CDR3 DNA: TGTGCCAGCAGTTTCCTAACAGGGAGACAATATGGCTACACCTTC. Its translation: CASSFLTGRQYGYTF.